This is a list of T cell receptor beta chains from one sample in a study of glioma-infiltrating T cells after dendritic cell vaccination. TCRdb's copy holds only in-frame clones and misses some; the assay was immunoSEQ multiplex PCR. This sample has about 92,000 clones, with approximately 90% found just once. This specimen was blood, taken before dendritic cell vaccination. The receptors shown here come from a human donor with glioblastoma. Both conserved end residues are part of each CDR3. The order of the fields is clone size, V gene, CDR3 length, D gene, J gene, CDR3 protein, CDR3 DNA. A D gene is named only where the DNA matches it firmly. Not all rows give a size; the values are once, few, many and, for expanded clones, a class.

clone_size: few; v_call: TRBV28; cdr3_length: 15; d_call: TRBD1; j_call: TRBJ1-5; cdr3_aa: CASSPTGGIDQPQHF; cdr3_nt: TGTGCCAGCAGCCCGACAGGGGGCATTGATCAGCCCCAGCATTTT
clone_size: .; v_call: TRBV18; cdr3_length: 14; d_call: .; j_call: TRBJ2-5; cdr3_aa: CASSVTGSKETQYF; cdr3_nt: TGTGCCAGCTCGGTCACCGGGAGTAAAGAGACCCAGTACTTC
clone_size: once; v_call: TRBV6-5; cdr3_length: 15; d_call: TRBD2; j_call: TRBJ2-1; cdr3_aa: CASSESGSALHEQFF; cdr3_nt: TGTGCCAGCAGCGAGAGCGGGAGTGCACTCCATGAGCAGTTCTTC
clone_size: .; v_call: TRBV5-4; cdr3_length: 15; d_call: TRBD1; j_call: TRBJ1-2; cdr3_aa: CASSFLGQGWIGYTF; cdr3_nt: TGTGCCAGCAGCTTCCTTGGACAGGGTTGGATTGGCTACACCTTC
clone_size: .; v_call: TRBV6-5; cdr3_length: 15; d_call: TRBD2; j_call: TRBJ2-7; cdr3_aa: CASSAGLAGDYEQYF; cdr3_nt: TGTGCCAGCAGCGCAGGACTAGCGGGAGACTACGAGCAGTACTTC
clone_size: .; v_call: TRBV6-1; cdr3_length: 13; d_call: .; j_call: TRBJ2-7; cdr3_aa: CASSEMLSYEQYF; cdr3_nt: TGTGCCAGCAGTGAAATGCTATCCTACGAGCAGTACTTC
clone_size: once; v_call: TRBV29-1; cdr3_length: 14; d_call: TRBD1; j_call: TRBJ1-2; cdr3_aa: CSVSGTGRNYGYTF; cdr3_nt: TGCAGCGTGTCCGGGACAGGGAGAAACTATGGCTACACCTTC
clone_size: .; v_call: TRBV9; cdr3_length: 13; d_call: .; j_call: TRBJ2-5; cdr3_aa: CASSVASSETQYF; cdr3_nt: TGTGCCAGCAGCGTAGCTAGTTCGGAGACCCAGTACTTC
clone_size: few; v_call: TRBV23-1; cdr3_length: 14; d_call: TRBD2; j_call: TRBJ2-3; cdr3_aa: CASSQSGTRDTQYF; cdr3_nt: TGCGCCAGCAGTCAATCGGGGACTAGAGATACGCAGTATTTT
clone_size: .; v_call: TRBV15; cdr3_length: 17; d_call: .; j_call: TRBJ2-5; cdr3_aa: CATSRDAGPGMDETQYF; cdr3_nt: TGTGCCACCAGCAGAGATGCCGGTCCAGGGATGGATGAGACCCAGTACTTC
clone_size: .; v_call: TRBV7-2; cdr3_length: 14; d_call: TRBD1; j_call: TRBJ1-5; cdr3_aa: CASSLDQGDQPQHF; cdr3_nt: TGTGCCAGCAGCTTAGATCAGGGGGATCAGCCCCAGCATTTT
clone_size: .; v_call: TRBV18; cdr3_length: 14; d_call: .; j_call: TRBJ1-5; cdr3_aa: CASSPGSSNQPQHF; cdr3_nt: TGTGCCAGCTCACCGGGCAGTAGCAATCAGCCCCAGCATTTT
clone_size: .; v_call: TRBV7-9; cdr3_length: 14; d_call: TRBD1; j_call: TRBJ2-7; cdr3_aa: CASSLVGGGPEQYF; cdr3_nt: TGTGCCAGCAGCTTAGTAGGGGGCGGACCCGAGCAGTACTTC
clone_size: .; v_call: TRBV28; cdr3_length: 12; d_call: .; j_call: TRBJ1-2; cdr3_aa: CASSPAKYGYTF; cdr3_nt: TGTGCCAGCAGTCCCGCGAAGTATGGCTACACCTTC
clone_size: once; v_call: TRBV14; cdr3_length: 15; d_call: .; j_call: TRBJ1-4; cdr3_aa: CASSQEGRDGEKLFF; cdr3_nt: TGTGCCAGCAGCCAAGAAGGCAGGGATGGTGAAAAACTGTTTTTT
clone_size: .; v_call: TRBV7-2; cdr3_length: 15; d_call: TRBD1; j_call: TRBJ2-1; cdr3_aa: CASSLPQGLDNEQFF; cdr3_nt: TGTGCCAGCAGCTTACCACAGGGGCTAGACAATGAGCAGTTCTTC
clone_size: .; v_call: TRBV28; cdr3_length: 15; d_call: TRBD1; j_call: TRBJ1-2; cdr3_aa: CASLSSGTGGFGYTF; cdr3_nt: TGTGCCAGCTTATCCTCCGGGACAGGGGGCTTCGGCTACACCTTC
clone_size: .; v_call: TRBV5-1; cdr3_length: 15; d_call: .; j_call: TRBJ2-7; cdr3_aa: CASSLASGLTYEQYF; cdr3_nt: TGCGCCAGCAGCTTGGCCTCCGGACTTACCTACGAGCAGTACTTC
clone_size: .; v_call: TRBV7-2; cdr3_length: 15; d_call: TRBD1; j_call: TRBJ1-2; cdr3_aa: CASSPGQGNNYGYTF; cdr3_nt: TGTGCCAGCAGTCCCGGACAGGGGAATAACTATGGCTACACCTTC
clone_size: .; v_call: TRBV16; cdr3_length: 17; d_call: TRBD1; j_call: TRBJ1-3; cdr3_aa: CASSQSPRTGSGNTIYF; cdr3_nt: TGTGCCAGCAGCCAATCGCCTAGGACAGGGAGTGGAAACACCATATATTTT
clone_size: .; v_call: TRBV5-6; cdr3_length: 16; d_call: .; j_call: TRBJ1-4; cdr3_aa: CASSLSGAGTNEKLFF; cdr3_nt: TGTGCCAGCAGCTTATCAGGGGCCGGAACTAATGAAAAACTGTTTTTT
clone_size: .; v_call: TRBV18; cdr3_length: 15; d_call: TRBD2; j_call: TRBJ2-7; cdr3_aa: CASSPRTSGAYEQYF; cdr3_nt: TGTGCCAGCTCACCAAGGACTAGCGGTGCCTACGAGCAGTACTTC
clone_size: .; v_call: TRBV7-7; cdr3_length: 15; d_call: .; j_call: TRBJ2-5; cdr3_aa: CASSPGPGAEETQYF; cdr3_nt: TGTGCCAGCAGCCCCGGTCCTGGGGCGGAAGAGACCCAGTACTTC
clone_size: .; v_call: TRBV5-1; cdr3_length: 17; d_call: TRBD2; j_call: TRBJ2-1; cdr3_aa: CASSSVAGASSYNEQFF; cdr3_nt: TGCGCCAGCAGCTCCGTAGCGGGAGCGAGCTCCTACAATGAGCAGTTCTTC
clone_size: .; v_call: TRBV11-2; cdr3_length: 14; d_call: TRBD1; j_call: TRBJ1-2; cdr3_aa: CASSFARQGYGYTF; cdr3_nt: TGTGCCAGCAGCTTCGCTAGACAGGGTTATGGCTACACCTTC
clone_size: .; v_call: TRBV25-1; cdr3_length: 13; d_call: TRBD1; j_call: TRBJ2-1; cdr3_aa: CASRQGSYNEQFF; cdr3_nt: TGTGCCAGCAGACAGGGGTCCTACAATGAGCAGTTCTTC
clone_size: .; v_call: TRBV27; cdr3_length: 13; d_call: .; j_call: TRBJ1-2; cdr3_aa: CASSTGFNYGYTF; cdr3_nt: TGTGCCAGCAGTACGGGGTTTAACTATGGCTACACCTTC
clone_size: .; v_call: TRBV27; cdr3_length: 18; d_call: TRBD1; j_call: TRBJ1-3; cdr3_aa: CASKPWGQGASLGNTIYF; cdr3_nt: TGTGCCAGCAAACCTTGGGGACAGGGGGCGTCGTTAGGAAACACCATATATTTT
clone_size: .; v_call: TRBV4-1; cdr3_length: 16; d_call: TRBD2; j_call: TRBJ2-7; cdr3_aa: CASSRPSGDSSYEQYF; cdr3_nt: TGCGCCAGCAGCCGCCCTAGCGGAGACAGCTCCTACGAGCAGTACTTC
clone_size: .; v_call: TRBV6-5; cdr3_length: 14; d_call: .; j_call: TRBJ1-1; cdr3_aa: CASSYTGVTTEAFF; cdr3_nt: TGTGCCAGCAGTTACACCGGGGTGACCACTGAAGCTTTCTTT
clone_size: .; v_call: TRBV28; cdr3_length: 15; d_call: .; j_call: TRBJ2-3; cdr3_aa: CASSLLRQATDTQYF; cdr3_nt: TGTGCCAGCAGTTTACTAAGGCAGGCCACAGATACGCAGTATTTT
clone_size: .; v_call: TRBV7-9; cdr3_length: 15; d_call: .; j_call: TRBJ1-2; cdr3_aa: CASSLVGEAPYGYTF; cdr3_nt: TGTGCCAGCAGCTTAGTTGGAGAGGCGCCTTACGGCTACACCTTC
clone_size: once; v_call: TRBV30; cdr3_length: 13; d_call: TRBD1; j_call: TRBJ1-2; cdr3_aa: CAWTTGSNYGYTF; cdr3_nt: TGTGCCTGGACGACAGGGAGTAACTATGGCTACACCTTC
clone_size: .; v_call: TRBV20-1; cdr3_length: 11; d_call: TRBD1; j_call: TRBJ1-5; cdr3_aa: CSVQGNQPQHF; cdr3_nt: TGCAGTGTACAGGGGAATCAGCCCCAGCATTTT
clone_size: .; v_call: TRBV7-6; cdr3_length: 15; d_call: TRBD2; j_call: TRBJ2-7; cdr3_aa: CASSRTSGSVYEQYF; cdr3_nt: TGTGCCAGCAGCCGGACTAGCGGGAGTGTTTACGAGCAGTACTTC
clone_size: .; v_call: TRBV6-6; cdr3_length: 14; d_call: .; j_call: TRBJ1-1; cdr3_aa: CASSYSTGNTEAFF; cdr3_nt: TGTGCCAGCAGTTACTCCACAGGGAACACTGAAGCTTTCTTT
clone_size: once; v_call: TRBV19; cdr3_length: 15; d_call: .; j_call: TRBJ2-6; cdr3_aa: CASSLSGAGANVLTF; cdr3_nt: TGTGCCAGTAGTCTGTCAGGGGCTGGGGCCAACGTCCTGACTTTC